This entry lists 18 T cell receptor beta chains sequenced from one sample in a study of radiotherapy plus CTLA-4 blockade in lung cancer. Assay used: immunoSEQ multiplex PCR; TCRdb lists only in-frame clones, some missing. The data hold roughly 110,000 clones, with about 84% observed a single time. Specimen: peripheral blood, collected from a patient treated with radiotherapy plus ipilimumab. These receptors were taken from a human donor with non-small cell lung cancer that progressed on radiotherapy plus ipilimumab. Some clones in this sample may be carry-over from other donors' samples.

The chain combines TRBV5-6 with TRBJ2-3; possible D gene TRBD2, 5 bases. The germline gives CDR1 SGHDT, CDR2 YYEEEE. This CDR3 is 17 amino acids long. V was pared by 0 bases and J by 5 bases, with 19 bases between. The CDR3 sequence is CASSLEIRLARGDTQYF. DNA of the CDR3: TGTGCCAGCAGCTTGGAGATTCGTTTGGCTCGGGGAGATACGCAGTATTTT. Together with reference TRBV5-6 and TRBJ2-3, the CDR3 gives the full variable domain: DAGVTQSPTHLIKTRGQQVTLRCSPKSGHDTVSWYQQALGQGPQFIFQYYEEEERQRGNFPDRFSGHQFPNYSSELNVNALLLGDSALYLCASSLEIRLARGDTQYFGPGTRLTVL.

This clone occurred a few times. V is TRBV6-4 and J is TRBJ2-3, with 8 bases identical to TRBD2. With 0 bases clipped from V and 1 base from J, the junction kept 3 bases outside the gene matches. The CDR3 is made up of 16 amino acids. The germline V gene has CDR1 MRHNA and CDR2 SNTAGT. The CDR3 loop is CASSDSSGGGTDTQYF. As DNA, the CDR3 is TGTGCCAGCAGTGACTCAAGCGGGGGAGGCACAGATACGCAGTATTTT.

V and J are TRBV9 and TRBJ2-2, with unresolved D. V lost 0 bases, J lost 6 bases, and 9 bases lay in between. Germline CDR1 SGDLS, CDR2 YYNGEE. This CDR3 region has 14 residues. The CDR3 loop is CASSVEWGSGELFF. CDR3 sequence (DNA): TGTGCCAGCAGCGTAGAATGGGGTTCCGGGGAGCTGTTTTTT. Variable domain in full (rest from reference TRBV9 and TRBJ2-2): DSGVTQTPKHLITATGQRVTLRCSPRSGDLSVYWYQQSLDQGLQFLIQYYNGEERAKGNILERFSAQQFPDLHSELNLSSLELGDSALYFCASSVEWGSGELFFGEGSRLTVL.

The gene calls are TRBV5-1 and TRBJ2-1, with D unclear. The V end lost 4 bases, the J end lost 9 bases, and 11 bases lay between the germline ends. The CDR3 loop spans 12 amino acids. Per germline, CDR1 SGHRS and CDR2 YFSETQ. The CDR3: CASSRPDSEQFF. CDR3 in DNA: TGCGCCAGCAGCCGTCCAGATTCTGAGCAGTTCTTC.

The V call is TRBV7-6, the J call TRBJ2-7; unclear D gene. V gave up 1 base and J gave up 0 bases, with 13 bases separating them. CDR1 and CDR2 (germline): SGHVS, FNYEAQ. The CDR3 runs 16 residues. CDR3 sequence reads: CASSLGVEPSSYEQYF. The CDR3 nucleotides read TGTGCCAGCAGCTTAGGGGTGGAACCGAGCTCCTACGAGCAGTACTTC.

The rearrangement links TRBV5-1 to TRBJ2-3; 10 bases align to TRBD2. V gave up 7 bases and J gave up 5 bases; unmatched junction bases: 7. From germline, CDR1 is SGHRS and CDR2 YFSETQ. The CDR3 loop spans 14 amino acids. The CDR3: CASHSGGALDTQYF. DNA for the CDR3: TGCGCCAGCCACAGCGGGGGGGCATTAGATACGCAGTATTTT.

The chain couples TRBV7-8 to TRBJ1-2, with D tentatively TRBD1 (5 bases). The CDR3 sequence is 15 residues long. V was pared by 7 bases and J by 6 bases, with 21 bases between. CDR1 and CDR2 from the germline V gene are SGHVS and FQNEAQ. CDR3 sequence: CASTPGYGGGNGYTF. The CDR3 nucleotides read TGTGCCAGCACCCCGGGATATGGGGGTGGTAATGGCTACACCTTC. Based on the CDR3 plus reference TRBV7-8 and TRBJ1-2, the full variable domain is GAGVSQSPRYKVAKRGQDVALRCDPISGHVSLFWYQQALGQGPEFLTYFQNEAQLDKSGLPSDRFFAERPEGSVSTLKIQRTQQEDSAVYLCASTPGYGGGNGYTFGSGTRLTVV.

The genes are TRBV7-2 and TRBJ2-3, with 7 positions matching TRBD2. The CDR3 has 15 amino acids. The J segment lost 4 bases and the V segment lost 0 bases, leaving 4 bases of the junction unmatched. The germline CDR1 and CDR2 sequences are SGHTA and FQGNSA. CDR3 DNA: TGTGCCAGCAGCTTAGCCGGGGGGTACGCAGATACGCAGTATTTT. It specifies CASSLAGGYADTQYF.

V and J are TRBV30 and TRBJ2-7; no definite D call. This CDR3 contains 12 residues. V shed 0 bases and J shed 7 bases, with 10 bases lying between them. Germline lookup yields CDR1 GTSNPN and CDR2 SVGIG (reference sequence). CDR3 nucleotide sequence: TGTGCCTGGAGTGTACACAGTAGGGAGCAGTACTTC. This encodes CAWSVHSREQYF.

V usage is TRBV2 and J usage is TRBJ1-5, with 8 bases lining up with TRBD1. CDR1 is SNHLY and CDR2 is FYNNEI in the germline V gene. The CDR3 loop spans 14 amino acids. V lost 6 bases to trimming and J lost 7 bases; unmatched junction nucleotides: 8. This CDR3 is CASRSGQGSQPQHF. The CDR3 nucleotides read TGTGCCAGCAGATCTGGACAGGGATCACAGCCCCAGCATTTT.

This chain connects TRBV21-1 to TRBJ2-7; the table's D gene call, TRBD2, was not cross checked with the DNA. TRBV21-1 is shown as a pseudogene. The CDR3 runs 13 residues. The CDR3 loop is CASSKGVVTEQYF. Here the CDR3 DNA reads TGTGCCAGCAGCAAAGGAGTAGTCACCGAGCAGTACTTC.

The chain employs TRBV18 and TRBJ2-1, with D perhaps TRBD1 (5 bases). V was pared by 2 bases and J by 8 bases, with 25 bases between. The CDR3 has 18 amino acids. CDR1 is KGHSH and CDR2 is LQKENI in the germline V gene. This CDR3 reads CASSPGARFTVVHDEQFF. In DNA form, the CDR3 reads TGTGCCAGCTCACCAGGGGCTAGATTTACTGTCGTCCACGATGAGCAGTTCTTC.

The chain is built from TRBV5-4 and TRBJ2-5; 8 bases are shared with TRBD2. This CDR3 is built from 14 residues. Germline values: CDR1 SGHNT, CDR2 YYREEE (reference sequence). J was trimmed by 4 bases and V by 6 bases; bases with no gene match: 8. CDR3 loop: CASTSRGGRETQYF. The DNA of the CDR3 is TGTGCCAGCACATCGCGCGGGGGGCGAGAGACCCAGTACTTC.

This chain's CDR3 is CANLQTGGEGGYTF. The CDR3 nucleotides are TGTGCCAACCTTCAGACAGGGGGTGAAGGTGGCTACACCTTC. The V gene is TRBV6-1, the J gene TRBJ1-2; 9 nucleotides line up with TRBD1. CDR1 MNHNS and CDR2 SASEGT come from the germline V gene. V dropped 10 bases and J dropped 7; count of bases not matched to a gene: 13. This CDR3 is built from 14 residues.

This rearrangement joins TRBV4-1 to TRBJ1-5; D ambiguous. The CDR3 has 14 amino acids. Looked up from germline, CDR1 is MGHRA and CDR2 is YSYEKL. Trimming left V 1 base short and J 4 bases short, with 8 bases between. CDR3 region: CASSQVDQNQPQHF. Written as DNA, the CDR3 is TGCGCCAGCAGCCAAGTGGACCAAAATCAGCCCCAGCATTTT.

The chain carries TRBV9 and TRBJ1-1; D call uncertain. CDR3 length equals 13 residues. Trimming pared 2 bases from V and 1 base from J, leaving 6 bases between. CDR1 and CDR2 (germline): SGDLS, YYNGEE. The CDR3 is CASSVARNTEAFF. The CDR3 region has the DNA TGTGCCAGCAGCGTTGCAAGGAACACTGAAGCTTTCTTT.

The rearrangement links TRBV5-1 to TRBJ2-1; perhaps TRBD2 as D (5 bases). There are 16 residues in the CDR3. The germline V gene encodes CDR1 SGHRS and CDR2 YFSETQ. Trimming pared 4 bases from V and 2 bases from J, leaving 16 bases between. The CDR3, as DNA: TGCGCCAGCAGCCCCGACCCGGGATCTACCTACAATGAGCAGTTCTTC. Its translation is CASSPDPGSTYNEQFF.

CDR3 in amino acids: CASSDSISAGGYQPQHF. CDR3 in DNA: TGTGCCAGCAGTGACTCAATCTCGGCAGGGGGGTATCAGCCCCAGCATTTT. This chain uses TRBV6-4 with TRBJ1-5; 7 bases line up with TRBD1. The junction had 10 bases not matched to a gene; V was cut back by 0 bases and J by 5 bases. Germline lookup yields CDR1 MRHNA and CDR2 SNTAGT. The CDR3 spans 17 residues.